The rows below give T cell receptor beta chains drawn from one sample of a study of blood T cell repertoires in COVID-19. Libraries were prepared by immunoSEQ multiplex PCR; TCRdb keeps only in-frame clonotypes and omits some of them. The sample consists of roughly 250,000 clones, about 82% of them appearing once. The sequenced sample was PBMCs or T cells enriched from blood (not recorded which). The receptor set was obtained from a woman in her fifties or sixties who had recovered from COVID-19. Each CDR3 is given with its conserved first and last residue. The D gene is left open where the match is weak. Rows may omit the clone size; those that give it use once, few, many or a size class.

CDR3nt: TGTGCCAGTAGTATAGGGGACAACTACGAGCAGTACTTC; CDR3aa: CASSIGDNYEQYF; j_gene: TRBJ2-7; v_gene: TRBV19; abundance: .; d_gene: .
CDR3nt: TGTGCCAGCAGCTTTAATATACTTTCCGCGAACACCGGGGAGCTGTTTTTT; CDR3aa: CASSFNILSANTGELFF; j_gene: TRBJ2-2; v_gene: TRBV27; abundance: .; d_gene: .
CDR3nt: TGTGCCAGCAGCTTAATGGGCGGGCTCACCTACAATGAGCAGTTCTTC; CDR3aa: CASSLMGGLTYNEQFF; j_gene: TRBJ2-1; v_gene: TRBV7-3; abundance: .; d_gene: .
CDR3nt: TGTGCCAGCAGTAACAGGGACAATCAGCCCCAGCATTTT; CDR3aa: CASSNRDNQPQHF; j_gene: TRBJ1-5; v_gene: TRBV25-1; abundance: .; d_gene: .
CDR3nt: TGTGCCAGCAATGGACTAGCGGGGGGTCGGAAGGGGAATGAGCAGTTCTTC; CDR3aa: CASNGLAGGRKGNEQFF; j_gene: TRBJ2-1; v_gene: TRBV2; abundance: .; d_gene: TRBD2
CDR3nt: TGTGCCAGCAGCTCAAGCGGAGGCCCCTACAATGAGCAGTTCTTC; CDR3aa: CASSSSGGPYNEQFF; j_gene: TRBJ2-1; v_gene: TRBV7-2; abundance: .; d_gene: .
CDR3nt: TGTGCCAGCATCGAATCGGGACAGCGTAATGAAAAACTGTTTTTT; CDR3aa: CASIESGQRNEKLFF; j_gene: TRBJ1-4; v_gene: TRBV28; abundance: .; d_gene: TRBD1
CDR3nt: TGCGCCAGCAGCTCTGGCAGTCAAGAGACCCAGTACTTC; CDR3aa: CASSSGSQETQYF; j_gene: TRBJ2-5; v_gene: TRBV5-1; abundance: once; d_gene: .
CDR3nt: TGTGCCAGCACTCCATCCCGGCTTCGGACAGGGATTCATTCGGGGAACACTGAAGCTTTCTTT; CDR3aa: CASTPSRLRTGIHSGNTEAFF; j_gene: TRBJ1-1; v_gene: TRBV28; abundance: .; d_gene: TRBD1
CDR3nt: TGTGCCAGCAGCTTAGGGGGCGGGACCTACAATGAGCAGTTCTTC; CDR3aa: CASSLGGGTYNEQFF; j_gene: TRBJ2-1; v_gene: TRBV7-2; abundance: .; d_gene: .
CDR3nt: TGTGCCAGCGGCAGGGGATCGGGCACTGAAGCTTTCTTT; CDR3aa: CASGRGSGTEAFF; j_gene: TRBJ1-1; v_gene: TRBV7-3; abundance: .; d_gene: .
CDR3nt: TGTGCCAGCAGCGCAGACAGGAACTACGAGCAGTACTTC; CDR3aa: CASSADRNYEQYF; j_gene: TRBJ2-7; v_gene: TRBV6-5; abundance: .; d_gene: .
CDR3nt: TGCGCCAGCCGGGGACTAGCGGGACACAATGAGCAGTTCTTC; CDR3aa: CASRGLAGHNEQFF; j_gene: TRBJ2-1; v_gene: TRBV4-1; abundance: few; d_gene: TRBD2
CDR3nt: TGCAGTGCTAATGAGGGAGACCTCGGCTACACCTTC; CDR3aa: CSANEGDLGYTF; j_gene: TRBJ1-2; v_gene: TRBV20-1; abundance: .; d_gene: .
CDR3nt: TGTGCCAGCAGCAGAACCGGGATTTACGAGCAGTACTTC; CDR3aa: CASSRTGIYEQYF; j_gene: TRBJ2-7; v_gene: TRBV11-2; abundance: .; d_gene: .
CDR3nt: TGTGCCAGCAGCTTGAGGCAGGCCGGGGGCAATCAGCCCCAGCATTTT; CDR3aa: CASSLRQAGGNQPQHF; j_gene: TRBJ1-5; v_gene: TRBV5-6; abundance: .; d_gene: .
CDR3nt: TGTGCCAGCAGCCAAATTAGCGGGGGGGCGATTGGTGAGCAGTTCTTC; CDR3aa: CASSQISGGAIGEQFF; j_gene: TRBJ2-1; v_gene: TRBV3-1/TRBV3-2; abundance: .; d_gene: TRBD2
CDR3nt: TGTGCCAGCAGCCTAGGGAGCTCTGGAAACACCATATATTTT; CDR3aa: CASSLGSSGNTIYF; j_gene: TRBJ1-3; v_gene: TRBV6-5; abundance: .; d_gene: .
CDR3nt: TGTGCCAGCTCACCGATGGAGGGGACCGGAGTCAATTCACCCCTCCACTTT; CDR3aa: CASSPMEGTGVNSPLHF; j_gene: TRBJ1-6; v_gene: TRBV18; abundance: .; d_gene: .
CDR3nt: TGTGCCAGCAGCCAAGGTGCGACGAACACCGGGGAGCTGTTTTTT; CDR3aa: CASSQGATNTGELFF; j_gene: TRBJ2-2; v_gene: TRBV14; abundance: .; d_gene: .
CDR3nt: TGCGCCAGCAGCTTACCACTGGGGACAGGGGGCTCTAAAGAGACCCAGTACTTC; CDR3aa: CASSLPLGTGGSKETQYF; j_gene: TRBJ2-5; v_gene: TRBV5-1; abundance: .; d_gene: TRBD1
CDR3nt: TGTGCCAGCAGCTTAAGCAGAGGGGGGGCCAACGTCCTGACTTTC; CDR3aa: CASSLSRGGANVLTF; j_gene: TRBJ2-6; v_gene: TRBV11-3; abundance: .; d_gene: .
CDR3nt: TGTGCCAGCAGTTACGGGACTAGTCAATATACGCAGTATTTT; CDR3aa: CASSYGTSQYTQYF; j_gene: TRBJ2-3; v_gene: TRBV6-2/TRBV6-3; abundance: .; d_gene: TRBD2
CDR3nt: TGTGCCAGCAGCTACACAGGGTTGCTGCAGCCCCAGCATTTT; CDR3aa: CASSYTGLLQPQHF; j_gene: TRBJ1-5; v_gene: TRBV28; abundance: .; d_gene: .
CDR3nt: TGTGCCAGCACCGTACAGGCCTATAACTATGGCTACACCTTC; CDR3aa: CASTVQAYNYGYTF; j_gene: TRBJ1-2; v_gene: TRBV6-5; abundance: .; d_gene: .
CDR3nt: TGCGCCAGCAGCCAAGTCGGGACTAGCGGGTACACCGGGGAGCTGTTTTTT; CDR3aa: CASSQVGTSGYTGELFF; j_gene: TRBJ2-2; v_gene: TRBV4-1; abundance: .; d_gene: TRBD2
CDR3nt: TGTGCCAGCAGCCAAATATTCGGAAGCGGGGGTCGAGAGACCCAGTACTTC; CDR3aa: CASSQIFGSGGRETQYF; j_gene: TRBJ2-5; v_gene: TRBV3-1/TRBV3-2; abundance: .; d_gene: TRBD2
CDR3nt: TGTGCCAGTAGTATAAGGGGGTTTGGCAATCAGCCCCAGCATTTT; CDR3aa: CASSIRGFGNQPQHF; j_gene: TRBJ1-5; v_gene: TRBV19; abundance: .; d_gene: .
CDR3nt: TGTGCCAGCAGTGACGTTGGGACTAGCGGGCCCAGGGAGCAGTTCTTC; CDR3aa: CASSDVGTSGPREQFF; j_gene: TRBJ2-1; v_gene: TRBV6-4; abundance: .; d_gene: TRBD2
CDR3nt: TGTGCCTGGAGTACAGGGTGGGCTTCACCCCTCCACTTT; CDR3aa: CAWSTGWASPLHF; j_gene: TRBJ1-6; v_gene: TRBV30; abundance: .; d_gene: .
CDR3nt: TGCGCCAGCAGCCAACGTCGGGACAGGGGCCGTACACCGGGCACCGGGGAGCTGTTTTTT; CDR3aa: CASSQRRDRGRTPGTGELFF; j_gene: TRBJ2-2; v_gene: TRBV4-3; abundance: few; d_gene: TRBD1
CDR3nt: TGTGCCAGCAGCCCGCCGACAGGGTTAGTGGGTGGCTACACCTTC; CDR3aa: CASSPPTGLVGGYTF; j_gene: TRBJ1-2; v_gene: TRBV28; abundance: .; d_gene: TRBD1
CDR3nt: TGTGCCAGCAGTTACAGTAATTCACCCCTCCACTTT; CDR3aa: CASSYSNSPLHF; j_gene: TRBJ1-6; v_gene: TRBV2; abundance: .; d_gene: .
CDR3nt: TGTGCCAGCAGTAAACTAGACAGGGTGAACACTGAAGCTTTCTTT; CDR3aa: CASSKLDRVNTEAFF; j_gene: TRBJ1-1; v_gene: TRBV27; abundance: .; d_gene: TRBD1
CDR3nt: TGTGCCAGCAGCTTGAACAGGATTCAGGGTCAAGAGACCCAGTACTTC; CDR3aa: CASSLNRIQGQETQYF; j_gene: TRBJ2-5; v_gene: TRBV5-8; abundance: many; d_gene: .
CDR3nt: TGTGCCAGCAGCCCGGGACAGGGGAGCGTTCAGCCCCAGCATTTT; CDR3aa: CASSPGQGSVQPQHF; j_gene: TRBJ1-5; v_gene: TRBV7-8; abundance: once; d_gene: TRBD1
CDR3nt: TGTGCCAGCTCACCAGCGGATTACTATGGCTACACCTTC; CDR3aa: CASSPADYYGYTF; j_gene: TRBJ1-2; v_gene: TRBV18; abundance: .; d_gene: .
CDR3nt: TGTGCCAGCAGAAACGGACAGGGTAGCTATGGCTACACCTTC; CDR3aa: CASRNGQGSYGYTF; j_gene: TRBJ1-2; v_gene: TRBV6-5; abundance: .; d_gene: TRBD1
CDR3nt: TGTGCCAGCAGTTTAGGACAGGGGGAAAAACTGTTTTTT; CDR3aa: CASSLGQGEKLFF; j_gene: TRBJ1-4; v_gene: TRBV12-3/TRBV12-4; abundance: .; d_gene: TRBD1
CDR3nt: TGTGCCAGCGGGTCGGGGGGGGCAGATGAAAAACTGTTTTTT; CDR3aa: CASGSGGADEKLFF; j_gene: TRBJ1-4; v_gene: TRBV28; abundance: .; d_gene: .
CDR3nt: TGTGCCACCAGTGATTCCGGGACTATCTACAATGAGCAGTTCTTC; CDR3aa: CATSDSGTIYNEQFF; j_gene: TRBJ2-1; v_gene: TRBV24-1; abundance: .; d_gene: TRBD2
CDR3nt: TGTGCTAGTGCAGCACAGGGGGGTAGCGGGGAGCTGTTTTTT; CDR3aa: CASAAQGGSGELFF; j_gene: TRBJ2-2; v_gene: TRBV12-5; abundance: .; d_gene: TRBD1
CDR3nt: TGTGCCACCGAGACAGGGGGCGCGAATTCACCCCTCCACTTT; CDR3aa: CATETGGANSPLHF; j_gene: TRBJ1-6; v_gene: TRBV28; abundance: .; d_gene: TRBD1
CDR3nt: TGCGCCAGCAGCTGGGGACAGGGCAGGGAGACCCAGTACTTC; CDR3aa: CASSWGQGRETQYF; j_gene: TRBJ2-5; v_gene: TRBV5-1; abundance: once; d_gene: TRBD1
CDR3nt: TGTGCCACCATAAATTTAGGGGGCACTGAAGCTTTCTTT; CDR3aa: CATINLGGTEAFF; j_gene: TRBJ1-1; v_gene: TRBV19; abundance: once; d_gene: .
CDR3nt: TGTGCCAGTAGGGACACGTTGAACACTGAAGCTTTCTTT; CDR3aa: CASRDTLNTEAFF; j_gene: TRBJ1-1; v_gene: TRBV19; abundance: .; d_gene: .
CDR3nt: TGTGCCAGCAGCCTAGCGGGAGCGAACAATGAGCAGTTCTTC; CDR3aa: CASSLAGANNEQFF; j_gene: TRBJ2-1; v_gene: TRBV25-1; abundance: .; d_gene: TRBD2
CDR3nt: TGCGCCAGCAGCCCGAGTGGGGGGGGCAATCAGCCCCAGCATTTT; CDR3aa: CASSPSGGGNQPQHF; j_gene: TRBJ1-5; v_gene: TRBV4-1; abundance: few; d_gene: .
CDR3nt: TGTGCCTGGAGACAAGATGCCCAGGGGTACGGTGAAGCTTTCTTT; CDR3aa: CAWRQDAQGYGEAFF; j_gene: TRBJ1-1; v_gene: TRBV30; abundance: .; d_gene: .
CDR3nt: TGTGCCAGTAGCAACGACGGACAGGGACGTAATGAAAAACTGTTTTTT; CDR3aa: CASSNDGQGRNEKLFF; j_gene: TRBJ1-4; v_gene: TRBV19; abundance: .; d_gene: TRBD1
CDR3nt: TGTGCCAGCAGGGGACAGGGTAATCAGCCCCAGCATTTT; CDR3aa: CASRGQGNQPQHF; j_gene: TRBJ1-5; v_gene: TRBV6-5; abundance: .; d_gene: TRBD1
CDR3nt: TGTGCCAGCAGCCAAGGTTGGCAGGGGAATCAGCCCCAGCATTTT; CDR3aa: CASSQGWQGNQPQHF; j_gene: TRBJ1-5; v_gene: TRBV4-2; abundance: .; d_gene: .
CDR3nt: TGTGCCAGCAGCTTAGACCTGGTTGTTCGGGCCGGGGAGCTGTTTTTT; CDR3aa: CASSLDLVVRAGELFF; j_gene: TRBJ2-2; v_gene: TRBV7-2; abundance: once; d_gene: .
CDR3nt: TGTGCCAGCAGATGGCGCGGCTCCTACAATGAGCAGTTCTTC; CDR3aa: CASRWRGSYNEQFF; j_gene: TRBJ2-1; v_gene: TRBV7-2; abundance: .; d_gene: .
CDR3nt: TGCAGCGTTGAGAGGGGGCCAACTGAAGCTTTCTTT; CDR3aa: CSVERGPTEAFF; j_gene: TRBJ1-1; v_gene: TRBV29-1; abundance: .; d_gene: TRBD1